One and the same sample provided the 15 T cell receptor beta chains below, sequenced in a study of graft-versus-host responses after intestinal transplantation. For these receptors, no antigen is known. Using immunoSEQ multiplex PCR, the repertoire was profiled, and TCRdb retains in-frame clones only, with some absent. The sample lists about 130,000 clones, around 90% occurring once. The sequencing here drew on unstimulated CD4+ T cells sorted from spleen or lymph node cells, taken before intestinal transplant. All receptors derive from a human donor who received an intestinal transplant.

The chain is built from TRBV6-7 and TRBJ2-5; 9 bases agree with TRBD1. Being an ORF, TRBV6-7 has a function that is uncertain. V dropped 7 bases and J dropped 7; count of bases not matched to a gene: 10. This CDR3 region has 14 residues. The CDR3 is CASTRDRATGTQYF. In DNA form, the CDR3 reads TGTGCCAGCACTCGGGACAGGGCGACAGGGACCCAGTACTTC.

The chain has TRBV28 and TRBJ1-1; D is perhaps TRBD1 (6 bases). This CDR3 is 13 amino acids long. Trimming took 6 bases from V and 2 from J, leaving 10 bases between them. Germline CDR1 and CDR2: MDHEN and SYDVKM. CDR3 nucleotide sequence: TGTGCCAGCAGACAACAGGGTAACACTGAAGCTTTCTTT. Translation gives CASRQQGNTEAFF.

CDR3 in amino acids: CASSLQGAHEQYF. The CDR3 DNA reads as TGTGCCAGCAGTCTGCAGGGGGCTCACGAGCAGTACTTC. This rearrangement joins TRBV28 to TRBJ2-5, with 8 bases matching TRBD1. The DNA end is more similar to TRBJ2-7, so the J call may be wrong. The CDR3 runs to 13 residues. Germline V gene lookup returns CDR1 MDHEN and CDR2 SYDVKM.

The V gene is TRBV30, the J gene TRBJ2-7; TRBD2 aligns across 9 bases. Germline-derived CDR1 and CDR2 are GTSNPN and SVGIG (reference sequence). The CDR3 has 16 residues. V was pared by 3 bases and J by 3 bases, with 12 bases of the junction left unmatched. CDR3 protein: CAWSLRGTSRSYEQYF. CDR3 DNA sequence: TGTGCCTGGAGCCTTCGAGGGACTAGCCGGAGCTACGAGCAGTACTTC. Full variable domain (rest looked up from reference TRBV30 and TRBJ2-7): SQTIHQWPATLVQPVGSPLSLECTVEGTSNPNLYWYRQAAGRGLQLLFYSVGIGQISSEVPQNLSASRPQDRQFILSSKKLLLSDSGFYLCAWSLRGTSRSYEQYFGPGTRLTVT.

The V call is TRBV9, the J call TRBJ1-2; D is perhaps TRBD1 (5 bases). The CDR3 has 14 residues. Germline CDR1 is SGDLS and CDR2 is YYNGEE. Trimming removed 3 bases at V and 6 bases at J, with 15 bases between. For the CDR3, the DNA is TGTGCCAGCAGCGCCCTTGGGGCAGATGATGGCTACACCTTC. Residues: CASSALGADDGYTF. The full variable domain, rest sourced from reference TRBV9 and TRBJ1-2, is DSGVTQTPKHLITATGQRVTLRCSPRSGDLSVYWYQQSLDQGLQFLIQYYNGEERAKGNILERFSAQQFPDLHSELNLSSLELGDSALYFCASSALGADDGYTFGSGTRLTVV.

V gene TRBV6-1 combines with J gene TRBJ2-1, with TRBD2 matching 13 bases. This CDR3 spans 20 amino acids. Germline CDR1 MNHNS, CDR2 SASEGT. The trim removed 0 bases at V and 5 bases at J, leaving 13 bases unmatched. Here the CDR3 reads CASSEAWTSGRISRDNEQFF. In DNA, the CDR3 is TGTGCCAGCAGTGAAGCTTGGACTAGCGGGAGAATTTCTAGAGACAATGAGCAGTTCTTC.

This sequence joins TRBV11-2 and TRBJ2-3; D is uncertain. In germline, CDR1 is SGHAT, CDR2 FQNNGV. Trimming removed 1 base from V and 0 bases from J, with 17 bases in between. This CDR3 has 18 amino acids. CDR3 region: CASSLGGSGSSSTDTQYF. Written as DNA, the CDR3 is TGTGCCAGCAGCTTAGGAGGCTCTGGGTCCTCTAGCACAGATACGCAGTATTTT.

The rearrangement links TRBV28 to TRBJ1-4; D is unresolved. The CDR3 sequence is 12 residues long. Trimming pared 7 bases from V and 2 bases from J, leaving 5 bases between. Germline V gene lookup returns CDR1 MDHEN and CDR2 SYDVKM. The CDR3 here is CASTGTNEKLFF. CDR3 DNA: TGTGCCAGCACGGGGACTAATGAAAAACTGTTTTTT. The full variable domain, in which reference TRBV28 and TRBJ1-4 provide the parts outside the CDR3, is DVKVTQSSRYLVKRTGEKVFLECVQDMDHENMFWYRQDPGLGLRLIYFSYDVKMKEKGDIPEGYSVSREKKERFSLILESASTNQTSMYLCASTGTNEKLFFGSGTQLSVL.

The rearrangement joins TRBV7-2 to TRBJ2-3; 7 nucleotides match TRBD2. This CDR3 spans 16 amino acids. V lost 6 bases and J lost 6; bases outside the gene matches: 15. Germline CDR1 is SGHTA and CDR2 is FQGNSA. In DNA form, the CDR3 reads TGTGCCAGCAGTCTTATCCCTAGCGGACCTTCGGATACGCAGTATTTT. It specifies CASSLIPSGPSDTQYF.

The chain is built from TRBV20-1 and TRBJ2-1, with D maybe TRBD2 (6 bases). Germline V lookup: CDR1 DFQATT, CDR2 SNEGSKA (reference sequence). This CDR3 is built from 11 residues. Trimming cost V 5 bases and J 15 bases, with 17 bases left between them. CDR3 DNA sequence: TGCAGTGCTGGGGACTTAATATCAAGGTTCTTC. This translates into CSAGDLISRFF.

V is TRBV25-1 and J is TRBJ1-2, with 7 bases aligning to TRBD1. The CDR3 is made up of 15 amino acids. Germline CDR1 is MGHDK and CDR2 is SYGVNS. Trimming removed 3 bases from V and 6 bases from J; junction bases left unmatched: 10. CDR3 loop: CASSDRDRDFDGYTF. The DNA for the CDR3 is TGTGCCAGCAGTGACCGGGACAGAGACTTTGATGGCTACACCTTC.

In regard to this clone: One end of the junction fails to match germline, which may point to a read error. The genes are TRBV30 and TRBJ1-1; D call uncertain. The germline gives CDR1 GTSNPN, CDR2 SVGIG (reference sequence). The CDR3 spans 10 residues. CDR3 sequence: CAWSEGSWIF. CDR3 in DNA: TGTGCCTGGAGTGAGGGATCGTGGATATTT.

The chain has TRBV28 and TRBJ2-2; tentatively, D is TRBD2 (6 bases). The CDR3 spans 12 residues. Between the trimmed V and J ends, which lost 5 bases and 7 bases, there was a span of 8 bases. Looked up from germline, CDR1 is MDHEN and CDR2 is SYDVKM. CDR3 in DNA: TGTGCCAGCAGTCCGGAGGGCGGGGAGCTGTTTTTT. Protein sequence: CASSPEGGELFF.

The V and J genes are TRBV20-1 and TRBJ1-3; the D is unclear. The CDR3 extends over 10 amino acids. Trimming removed 7 bases at V and 7 bases at J, with 8 bases between. Germline values: CDR1 DFQATT, CDR2 SNEGSKA (reference sequence). CDR3 nucleotides: TGCAGTGTCGGTGCGAACACCATATATTTT. It codes for CSVGANTIYF.

The chain links TRBV28 to TRBJ2-3; D is ambiguous. Germline V gene data show CDR1 as MDHEN and CDR2 as SYDVKM. Deletions cut 5 bases from V and 2 bases from J, with 8 bases between. The CDR3 runs 13 residues. The CDR3 reads CASSPPDTDTQYF. The CDR3 DNA reads TGTGCCAGCAGTCCGCCCGACACAGATACGCAGTATTTT.